The rows below give T cell receptor beta chains drawn from one sample of a study of vaccination effects on CD4 cells after COVID-19. The method was immunoSEQ multiplex PCR; TCRdb's version includes in-frame clones alone and lacks a portion of them. The sample includes about 48,000 clones, around 80% of them seen just once. These receptors have no identified antigens. Sequences were derived from CD4+ T cells from PBMCs cultured with HCoV-OC43 spike peptides, sampled after COVID-19 vaccination. Receptors were obtained from a human donor who received a COVID-19 vaccine. Each CDR3 is given with its conserved first and last residue. D genes are given only for firm matches. Not every row has a clone size; where given, it reads once, few, many or a size class.

few	TRBJ1-5	.	TRBV12-3/TRBV12-4	11	TGTGCCAGCAGTGATGGTCAGCCCCAGCATTTT	CASSDGQPQHF
.	TRBJ2-7	.	TRBV27	12	TGTGCCAGGCCGGGGGATCCCTACGAGCAGTACTTC	CARPGDPYEQYF
.	TRBJ1-1	.	TRBV27	13	TGTGCCAGCAGTTTCGTAGGAGGAACTGAAGCTTTCTTT	CASSFVGGTEAFF
once	TRBJ1-4	TRBD1	TRBV3-1/TRBV3-2	17	TGTGCCAGCAGCCAAGCACTACCGGGACAGGGGGATGAAAAACTGTTTTTT	CASSQALPGQGDEKLFF
.	TRBJ1-1	TRBD1	TRBV7-9	17	TGTGCCAGCAGCTCGGGGACAGGAGGGTGGAGCGACACTGAAGCTTTCTTT	CASSSGTGGWSDTEAFF
.	TRBJ1-3	TRBD1	TRBV5-6	17	TGTGCCAGCAGCTTAGTGATACAGGGGGCGCGAGGAAACACCATATATTTT	CASSLVIQGARGNTIYF
.	TRBJ2-7	.	TRBV6-5	14	TGTGCCAGCAGTTACGTTAGGACAGCCTACGAGCAGTACTTC	CASSYVRTAYEQYF
.	TRBJ1-4	.	TRBV5-1	13	TGCGCCAGCGGGTCGGAAACTAATGAAAAACTGTTTTTT	CASGSETNEKLFF
.	TRBJ1-6	.	TRBV4-2	15	TGTGCCAGCAGCCAAGATTACTCCTATAATTCACCCCTCCACTTT	CASSQDYSYNSPLHF
.	TRBJ1-2	.	TRBV6-5	12	TGTGCCAGCACCGGCGGAGACTATGGCTACACCTTC	CASTGGDYGYTF
few	TRBJ1-2	.	TRBV12-3/TRBV12-4	13	TGTGCCAGCAGCCTACAGACAATGGGGGGCTACACCTTC	CASSLQTMGGYTF
.	TRBJ1-4	.	TRBV19	19	TGTGCCAGTAGTATAATGTATGGGAGGGATGGTCGGCTTAATGAAAAACTGTTTTTT	CASSIMYGRDGRLNEKLFF
.	TRBJ1-3	.	TRBV6-1	16	TGTGCCAGCAGTGCGGGGCAGGCGAACTCTGGAAACACCATATATTTT	CASSAGQANSGNTIYF
.	TRBJ2-3	.	TRBV5-1	15	TGCGCCAGCAGCTTGGAAGGCAGGGACCTAGATACGCAGTATTTT	CASSLEGRDLDTQYF
.	TRBJ2-1	TRBD2	TRBV3-1/TRBV3-2	14	TGTGCCAGCAGCCAATCCGCTAGCGGTTATGAGCAGTTCTTC	CASSQSASGYEQFF
.	TRBJ2-7	.	TRBV7-2	13	TGTGCCAGCAGCCCCCGGGGTCCTGGCGAGCAGTACTTC	CASSPRGPGEQYF
once	TRBJ1-5	.	TRBV18	19	TGTGCCAGCTCACCACTTAGTTTGAAACGAATAGGGGGCAATCAGCCCCAGCATTTT	CASSPLSLKRIGGNQPQHF
.	TRBJ1-2	.	TRBV11-2	14	TGTGCCAGCAGCTTCCTCTTTGGGGACTATGGCTACACCTTC	CASSFLFGDYGYTF
.	TRBJ2-4	.	TRBV19	16	TGTGCCAGTAGTATATCAGGGAACCTAGCCAAAAACATTCAGTACTTC	CASSISGNLAKNIQYF
.	TRBJ1-1	.	TRBV6-5	13	TGTGCCAGCAGCAGGGGTGTGAACACTGAAGCTTTCTTT	CASSRGVNTEAFF
.	TRBJ1-2	.	TRBV18	15	TGTGCCAGCTCACCTTTCCGGGACGGCGCCTATGGCTACACCTTC	CASSPFRDGAYGYTF
few	TRBJ1-5	TRBD1	TRBV9	13	TGTGCCAGCAGCACAGGGGCCGATCAGCCCCAGCATTTT	CASSTGADQPQHF
few	TRBJ2-5	.	TRBV10-1	15	TGCGCCAGCAGTGAGACCCCGGGACCTCAAGAGACCCAGTACTTC	CASSETPGPQETQYF
.	TRBJ2-5	.	TRBV18	14	TGTGCCAGCTCACCTACAGACAGGTCAGAGACCCAGTACTTC	CASSPTDRSETQYF
.	TRBJ1-1	.	TRBV5-1	13	TGCGCCAGCAGCTTGATGGAACCGACTGAAGCTTTCTTT	CASSLMEPTEAFF
.	TRBJ1-2	.	TRBV20-1	10	TGCAGTGCTAGCGGGTATGGCTACACCTTC	CSASGYGYTF
.	TRBJ1-3	TRBD1	TRBV5-1	17	TGCGCCAGCAGCACGACCGGGACAGCAAACTCTGGAAACACCATATATTTT	CASSTTGTANSGNTIYF
.	TRBJ2-3	.	TRBV12-3/TRBV12-4	12	TGTGCCAGCAGTTTTCTGACAGATACGCAGTATTTT	CASSFLTDTQYF
.	TRBJ2-1	.	TRBV25-1	12	TGTGCCAGCAGGGGGAGTGGTCGGGGGCAGTTCTTC	CASRGSGRGQFF
.	TRBJ2-5	.	TRBV10-1	13	TGCGCCAGCAGTGAGGGGACCCAAGAGACCCAGTACTTC	CASSEGTQETQYF
.	TRBJ2-3	.	TRBV7-2	12	TGTGCCAGCAGCTTATCGAGAGATACGCAGTATTTT	CASSLSRDTQYF
.	TRBJ2-1	.	TRBV11-3	14	TGTGCCAGCAGCTTCGGGCGGGAAGACAATGAGCAGTTCTTC	CASSFGREDNEQFF
.	TRBJ2-7	TRBD1	TRBV24-1	15	TGTGCCACCAGTGACCCTCCGGGACAGGGGGGCGAGCAGTACTTC	CATSDPPGQGGEQYF
.	TRBJ1-5	.	TRBV19	15	TGTGCCAGTAGTATGAGCTGGACAGATCCTTGGCCCCAGCATTTT	CASSMSWTDPWPQHF
.	TRBJ2-7	TRBD1	TRBV5-1	16	TGCGCCAGCAGCTTGAAAGGGGGACAGCGCTACTACGAGCAGTACTTC	CASSLKGGQRYYEQYF
.	TRBJ2-2	TRBD2	TRBV3-1/TRBV3-2	14	TGTGCCACACACGGGAGGGCCGGTACCGGGGAGCTGTTTTTT	CATHGRAGTGELFF
.	TRBJ1-1	.	TRBV19	17	TGTGCCAGTAGTAAATCGATGGGGACGGGACAACTCACTGAAGCTTTCTTT	CASSKSMGTGQLTEAFF
.	TRBJ1-2	TRBD1	TRBV4-1	14	TGCGCCAGCAGCCAAGTCCCAGGGGGCCGTGGCTACACCTTC	CASSQVPGGRGYTF
few	TRBJ2-7	.	TRBV5-1	12	TGCGCCAGCTCAACCGAAACCTACGAGCAGTACTTC	CASSTETYEQYF
few	TRBJ2-3	TRBD2	TRBV2	19	TGTGCCAGCAGAGAAGCGGGAGCCTGGATCACTTCTAGCACAGATACGCAGTATTTT	CASREAGAWITSSTDTQYF
.	TRBJ1-2	TRBD1	TRBV7-8	19	TGTGCCAGCAACCACCTCGCCAAGGACAGGGGCAACTTTAACTATGGCTACACCTTC	CASNHLAKDRGNFNYGYTF
.	TRBJ1-6	.	TRBV7-9	14	TGTGCCAGCAGTTCCAAATCGACCGCGTCACCCCTCCACTTT	CASSSKSTASPLHF
.	TRBJ2-7	TRBD1	TRBV11-2	15	TGTGCCAGCAGCCCGGACAGGGGCCACTCCTACGAGCAGTACTTC	CASSPDRGHSYEQYF
.	TRBJ2-1	TRBD1	TRBV6-1	15	TGTGCCAGCAGTGAAGTAGGGACAGGGGGCTATGAGCAGTTCTTC	CASSEVGTGGYEQFF
.	TRBJ2-2	.	TRBV9	15	TGTGCCAGCAGCGTACGCGGGACTCTCGGCGGGGAGCTGTTTTTT	CASSVRGTLGGELFF
.	TRBJ2-2	.	TRBV18	14	TGTGCCAGCTCACCCGGACGGAACACCGGGGAGCTGTTTTTT	CASSPGRNTGELFF
.	TRBJ2-3	TRBD2	TRBV11-3	15	TGTGCCAGCAGCTTAGGCGGGGGGGTCATAGATACGCAGTATTTT	CASSLGGGVIDTQYF
.	TRBJ2-7	.	TRBV6-6	15	TGTGCCAGCAGTTACTCGCCAGGGGTGGCCTACGAGCAGTACTTC	CASSYSPGVAYEQYF